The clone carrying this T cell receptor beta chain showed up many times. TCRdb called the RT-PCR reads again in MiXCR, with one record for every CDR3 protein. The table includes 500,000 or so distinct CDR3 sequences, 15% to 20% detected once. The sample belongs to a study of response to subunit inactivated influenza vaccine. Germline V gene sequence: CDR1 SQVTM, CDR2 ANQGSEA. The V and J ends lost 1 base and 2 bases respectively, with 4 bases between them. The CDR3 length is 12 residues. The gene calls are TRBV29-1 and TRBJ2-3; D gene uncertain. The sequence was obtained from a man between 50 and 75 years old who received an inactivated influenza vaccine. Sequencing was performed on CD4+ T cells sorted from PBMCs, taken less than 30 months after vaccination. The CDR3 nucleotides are TGCAGCGTTGAAGGGAACACAGATACGCAGTATTTT. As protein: CSVEGNTDTQYF.